Here is one T cell receptor beta chain with its context. What it binds is not known. These donors were members of the roughly 130-subject validation cohort, a group separate from the approximately 680-subject first cohort. This record comes from a study of cytomegalovirus exposure and HLA in healthy donors. General study results and limits: The study listed 150 to 200 cytomegalovirus-associated TCR beta chains.

Profiled with immunoSEQ multiplex PCR; TCRdb holds only in-frame clones, not every one. The table lists 200,000 to 250,000 clones, less than 90% of them singletons, with about 6% in the top ten. The V gene's germline CDR1 is ENHRY and CDR2 SYGVKD. V shed 3 bases and J shed 12 bases, with 18 bases lying between them. The CDR3 length is 14 residues. The rearrangement joins TRBV10-3 to TRBJ2-1; D perhaps matches TRBD2 (5 bases). The sequenced sample was PBMCs. The sequence was collected from a young woman in good health and CMV-seronegative. CDR3 coding DNA: TGTGCCATCAGTGAATCGGACTTCCTCGGAAGGCAGTTCTTC. It codes for CAISESDFLGRQFF.